The sequence of this T cell receptor (beta chain) was determined in a study of PD-1 blockade in classical Hodgkin lymphoma. Remarks on this clone: No antigen is known for it.

Generated by immunoSEQ multiplex PCR, the TCRdb table keeps only in-frame clones and is missing some. The table includes about 15,000 clones, roughly 89% detected once. Documented time point: cycle 4 day 1 (C4D1), after 6 weeks of nivolumab. All patients experienced relapse after autologous stem cell transplantation, and brentuximab vedotin exposure was variable. It was by magnetic negative selection that CD8+ T cells were isolated from thawed PBMCs. This CDR3 region has 13 residues. The germline V gene has CDR1 ENHRY and CDR2 SYGVKD. Between the trimmed V and J ends, which lost 5 bases and 5 bases, there was a span of 12 bases. Whole-study findings and limits: Baseline diversity in complete responders resembled that of newly diagnosed patients. Later analyses included only patients treated at least 1 year post-ASCT.

The receptor comes from a human donor with classical Hodgkin lymphoma. The V call is TRBV10-3, the J call TRBJ2-5; no firm D call. This specimen was CD8+ T cells from blood, taken before the fourth cycle of nivolumab. The CDR3 region is CAISTESLETQYF. The CDR3 bases are TGTGCCATCAGTACGGAAAGTTTGGAGACCCAGTACTTC.